Sequencing of this T cell receptor (beta chain) was carried out in a study of blood T cell repertoires in COVID-19. Sequenced by immunoSEQ multiplex PCR; TCRdb stores in-frame clones only, minus some. The sample lists some 110,000 clones; approximately 88% were seen once. Germline V gives CDR1 LNHNV, CDR2 YYDKDF (reference sequence). This CDR3 is 16 amino acids long. Trimming removed 0 bases at V and 0 bases at J, with 9 bases between. As for this clone: This specimen includes other DNA sequences encoding the same CDR3.

This chain uses TRBV15 with TRBJ1-3; D unclear. The specimen sequenced was peripheral blood. This TCR was sampled from a man aged 55-75 years with acute or convalescent COVID-19. CDR3 in DNA: TGTGCCACCAGCAGAGATCGGGAGAGCTCTGGAAACACCATATATTTT. Residues: CATSRDRESSGNTIYF.